What follows are 30 T cell receptor beta chains derived from one specimen sequenced in a study of blood T cell repertoires in COVID-19. The repertoire was sequenced with immunoSEQ multiplex PCR; TCRdb's copy has only in-frame clones and lacks some. The sample shows around 260,000 clones, about nine tenths of them seen only once. The sample consisted of peripheral blood. The receptors were gathered from a middle-aged woman who had recovered from COVID-19.

The chain links TRBV19 to TRBJ2-1; TRBD2 matches at 11 bases. The germline V gene has CDR1 LNHDA and CDR2 SQIVND (reference sequence). The CDR3 is 14 residues long. V shed 4 bases and J 10 bases; nucleotides not matched to a gene: 6. The DNA of the CDR3 is TGTGCCAGTAGTACGGATAGCGGGAGGGGGGAGCAGTTCTTC. Amino acid sequence: CASSTDSGRGEQFF. Variable domain in full (rest from reference TRBV19 and TRBJ2-1): DGGITQSPKYLFRKEGQNVTLSCEQNLNHDAMYWYRQDPGQGLRLIYYSQIVNDFQKGDIAEGYSVSREKKESFPLTVTSAQKNPTAFYLCASSTDSGRGEQFFGPGTRLTVL.

The chain couples TRBV5-4 to TRBJ2-2; TRBD2 agrees at 9 bases. Germline trimming cut 0 bases from V and 0 bases from J; bases unmatched to any gene: 3. Looked up from germline, CDR1 is SGHNT and CDR2 is YYREEE (reference sequence). The CDR3 is 17 residues long. The CDR3 protein is CASSLGGLAANTGELFF. The CDR3 bases are TGTGCCAGCAGCTTGGGGGGACTAGCTGCGAACACCGGGGAGCTGTTTTTT.

V and J are TRBV30 and TRBJ1-3; TRBD1 agrees at 7 bases. The CDR3 runs 15 residues. V gave up 2 bases and J gave up 2 bases; unmatched junction bases: 6. CDR1 and CDR2 from the germline V gene are GTSNPN and SVGIG (reference sequence). This CDR3 is CAWSPLGTAGNTIYF. The CDR3 coding sequence is TGTGCCTGGAGTCCACTCGGGACAGCTGGAAACACCATATATTTT.

This chain connects TRBV5-1 to TRBJ2-5; a weak D match, TRBD2 (5 bases). The CDR3 has 15 residues. Germline V CDR1 and CDR2: SGHRS, YFSETQ. V was cut by 4 bases and J by 2 bases, with 15 bases left in between. CDR3 coding DNA: TGCGCCAGCAGCGAGGGAGATCTCCCTCAAGAGACCCAGTACTTC. Protein product: CASSEGDLPQETQYF.

This chain links TRBV11-3 with TRBJ1-2, with D maybe TRBD1 (6 bases). CDR3 length: 12 amino acids. The germline V and J ends were trimmed by 0 bases and 7 bases, with 6 bases remaining between them. The germline V gene has CDR1 SGHNT and CDR2 YENEEA. CDR3 amino acids: CASSLEGGGYTF. DNA for the CDR3: TGTGCCAGCAGCTTAGAAGGGGGTGGCTACACCTTC.

The V call is TRBV6-4, the J call TRBJ1-3; D gene uncertain. Germline V gives CDR1 MRHNA, CDR2 SNTAGT. The CDR3 runs 17 residues. V lost 4 bases to trimming and J lost 2 bases, with 18 bases between them. In DNA form, the CDR3 reads TGTGCCAGCAGTGGGACTTATCAATGTTCTCCTGGAAACACCATATATTTT. Its translation is CASSGTYQCSPGNTIYF.

This chain connects TRBV3-1 (or the pseudogene TRBV3-2) to TRBJ2-5; 9 nucleotides line up with TRBD2. The CDR3 length is 19 residues. Trimming removed 1 base from V and 3 bases from J; junction bases left unmatched: 15. Looked up from germline, CDR1 is LGHDT and CDR2 is YNNKEL (reference sequence). Written as DNA, the CDR3 is TGTGCCAGCAGCCAAGTGGCGACTAGCGGAGGGACCTTCGAAGAGACCCAGTACTTC. Its translation is CASSQVATSGGTFEETQYF.

This chain links TRBV30 with TRBJ1-6; the D gene is possibly TRBD1 (5 bases). The CDR3 loop spans 14 amino acids. Germline V lookup: CDR1 GTSNPN, CDR2 SVGIG (reference sequence). With 3 bases removed from V and 9 bases from J, the gap between germline ends came to 15 bases. CDR3 coding DNA: TGTGCCTGGAGACGGCAGGGTTCGGGTTCACCCCTCCACTTT. Its protein is CAWRRQGSGSPLHF.

This chain links TRBV28 with TRBJ2-7; 12 bases are shared with TRBD1. Germline V gene sequence: CDR1 MDHEN, CDR2 SYDVKM. The trim removed 6 bases at V and 1 base at J, leaving 7 bases unmatched. The CDR3 totals 16 residues. The CDR3 nucleotides read TGTGCCAGCAGGCTTCCGGGACAGGGGGCTTCCTACGAGCAGTACTTC. Its translation: CASRLPGQGASYEQYF.

The CDR3 protein is CASSSPGQGYNEQFF. Here the CDR3 DNA reads TGTGCCAGCAGTTCGCCGGGACAGGGCTACAATGAGCAGTTCTTC. V and J are TRBV27 and TRBJ2-1; 9 bases map to TRBD1. Trimming removed 4 bases from V and 3 bases from J; junction bases left unmatched: 4. CDR3 length: 15 amino acids. Germline values: CDR1 MNHEY, CDR2 SMNVEV (reference sequence).

The DNA of the CDR3 is TGTGCCAGCAGCTGGGGACAGGGAGAAGGTGAAAAACTGTTTTTT. Residues: CASSWGQGEGEKLFF. The rearrangement joins TRBV7-9 to TRBJ1-4, with 9 bases that match TRBD1. J gave up 7 bases and V 4 bases, and 7 bases lay outside the gene matches. Germline V lookup: CDR1 SEHNR, CDR2 FQNEAQ (reference sequence). The CDR3 sequence is 15 residues long.

The chain employs TRBV5-8 and TRBJ1-1; maybe TRBD1 (5 bases). CDR1 and CDR2 from the germline V gene are SGHTS and YDEGEE. Between the trimmed V and J ends, which lost 8 bases and 5 bases, there was a span of 16 bases. The length of the CDR3 is 13 residues. CDR3: CASPSSGRTEAFF. CDR3 nucleotides: TGTGCCAGTCCCTCGTCAGGGAGGACTGAAGCTTTCTTT.

The chain employs TRBV28 and TRBJ1-3; D is uncertain. V dropped 3 bases and J dropped 2 bases, with 5 bases sitting between them. The CDR3 is 13 residues long. Germline V CDR1 and CDR2: MDHEN, SYDVKM. DNA for the CDR3: TGTGCCAGCAGTTTGAGGGCTGGAAACACCATATATTTT. Translation: CASSLRAGNTIYF.

The V and J genes are TRBV7-2 and TRBJ1-6, with D possibly TRBD1 on 5 matching bases. CDR1 and CDR2 (germline): SGHTA, FQGNSA. This CDR3 has 17 amino acids. The V and J ends lost 2 bases and 11 bases respectively, with 22 bases between them. CDR3 in DNA: TGTGCCAGCAGCTTAAGGGGTTTGACGGTTCCTCCTCCACCCCTCCACTTT. It codes for CASSLRGLTVPPPPLHF. The variable domain in full, with the rest retrieved from reference TRBV7-2 and TRBJ1-6, is GAGVSQSPSNKVTEKGKDVELRCDPISGHTALYWYRQSLGQGLEFLIYFQGNSAPDKSGLPSDRFSAERTGGSVSTLTIQRTQQEDSAVYLCASSLRGLTVPPPPLHFGNGTRLTVT.

The gene calls are TRBV13 and TRBJ2-1; D may be TRBD2 (6 bases). Germline V gene data show CDR1 as PRHDT and CDR2 as FYEKMQ (reference sequence). This CDR3 has 13 residues. Trimming took 5 bases from V and 3 from J, leaving 8 bases between them. CDR3 sequence: CASSMTSYNEQFF. CDR3 nucleotides: TGTGCCAGCAGCATGACTAGCTACAATGAGCAGTTCTTC.

The CDR3 nucleotides read TGTGCCAGTAGCCGGGACAGGGCCTACGAGCAGTACTTC. As protein: CASSRDRAYEQYF. The gene calls are TRBV19 and TRBJ2-7, with 9 bases fitting TRBD1. The trim removed 6 bases at V and 2 bases at J, leaving 2 bases unmatched. CDR1 is LNHDA, CDR2 SQIVND, per germline (reference sequence). This CDR3 region has 13 residues.

This clone appeared a few times. The chain combines TRBV7-3 with TRBJ2-2, with D unresolved. The CDR3 has 13 amino acids. From germline, CDR1 is SGHTA and CDR2 FQGTGA. V was shortened by 6 bases and J by 5 bases, with 10 bases between the two germline ends. The CDR3 DNA is TGTGCCAGCAGAGAAAGTGAGACCGGGGAGCTGTTTTTT. It codes for CASRESETGELFF.

Of note for this clone: The same CDR3 also results from other DNA sequences found in this sample. The chain uses TRBV7-9 and TRBJ2-5, with TRBD2 identical over 10 bases. This CDR3 has 15 residues. The junction had 1 base not matched to a gene; V was cut back by 1 base and J by 2 bases. CDR1 and CDR2 (germline): SEHNR, FQNEAQ (reference sequence). This CDR3 reads CASSLGTSGQETQYF. The CDR3 DNA is TGTGCCAGCAGCTTAGGGACTAGCGGTCAAGAGACCCAGTACTTC.

The chain combines TRBV19 with TRBJ2-7; maybe TRBD1 (5 bases). The CDR3 spans 13 residues. V was clipped by 0 bases and J by 6 bases, with 9 bases between them. Germline assignment: CDR1 LNHDA and CDR2 SQIVND (reference sequence). CDR3 amino acids: CASSIDPGSEQYF. The CDR3 region has the DNA TGTGCCAGTAGTATAGATCCAGGGTCCGAGCAGTACTTC.

The chain carries TRBV7-8 and TRBJ2-2, with 14 bases aligning to TRBD2. Per germline, CDR1 SGHVS and CDR2 FQNEAQ. The CDR3 consists of 16 residues. J gave up 6 bases and V 4 bases, and 4 bases lay outside the gene matches. DNA of the CDR3: TGTGCCAGCAGCTCGGGACTAGCGGGAGCTCCCGGGGAGCTGTTTTTT. Protein sequence: CASSSGLAGAPGELFF.

The rearrangement joins TRBV10-3 to TRBJ1-5; weak D call: TRBD1 (6 bases). Germline lookup yields CDR1 ENHRY and CDR2 SYGVKD. The V end was cut by 4 bases, the J end by 3 bases, with 7 bases between. This CDR3 is built from 13 residues. The CDR3: CAISVGANQPQHF. In nucleotides, the CDR3 is TGTGCCATCAGTGTGGGGGCCAATCAGCCCCAGCATTTT.

The chain combines TRBV7-9 with TRBJ1-3; the D is unclear. CDR1 and CDR2 (germline): SEHNR, FQNEAQ (reference sequence). Between the trimmed V and J ends, which lost 1 base and 0 bases, there was a span of 10 bases. This CDR3 comprises 16 residues. The CDR3 coding sequence is TGTGCCAGCAGCTTAGACGGTAGCCGCTCTGGAAACACCATATATTTT. The encoded protein is CASSLDGSRSGNTIYF.

The chain couples TRBV7-9 to TRBJ2-7, with TRBD2 matching 12 bases. V gave up 5 bases and J gave up 3 bases; unmatched junction bases: 8. The CDR3 is 16 amino acids. Per the germline V gene, CDR1 is SEHNR and CDR2 is FQNEAQ (reference sequence). The chain's CDR3 is CASSPQSSGRGYEQYF. The CDR3 DNA is TGTGCCAGCAGCCCACAATCTAGCGGGAGGGGCTACGAGCAGTACTTC.

The chain combines TRBV4-1 with TRBJ2-2; D call uncertain. V gave up 3 bases and J gave up 7 bases, with 3 bases separating them. The germline V gene has CDR1 MGHRA and CDR2 YSYEKL. The CDR3 has 11 amino acids. The CDR3 loop is CASSHFGELFF. DNA of the CDR3: TGCGCCAGCAGCCACTTCGGGGAGCTGTTTTTT.

J is TRBJ2-2 and V is TRBV5-1; TRBD2 aligns across 12 bases. The ends lost 6 bases at V and 4 bases at J; junction bases unmatched: 7. CDR3 length equals 16 residues. CDR1 SGHRS and CDR2 YFSETQ come from the germline V gene. The CDR3 nucleotides read TGCGCCAGCACCGAAGGACTAGCGGGAATCACCGGGGAGCTGTTTTTT. Amino acids: CASTEGLAGITGELFF. Combining the CDR3 with reference TRBV5-1 and TRBJ2-2 gives the whole variable domain KAGVTQTPRYLIKTRGQQVTLSCSPISGHRSVSWYQQTPGQGLQFLFEYFSETQRNKGNFPGRFSGRQFSNSRSEMNVSTLELGDSALYLCASTEGLAGITGELFFGEGSRLTVL.

The gene calls are TRBV25-1 and TRBJ2-2; tentative D call: TRBD1 (6 bases). The CDR3 extends over 14 amino acids. From germline, CDR1 is MGHDK and CDR2 SYGVNS. With 3 bases removed from V and 3 bases from J, the gap between germline ends came to 8 bases. In nucleotides, the CDR3 is TGTGCCAGCAGTGAGTGGACAGACACCGGGGAGCTGTTTTTT. Translated: CASSEWTDTGELFF.

This clone was picked up one time. This chain connects TRBV14 to TRBJ2-3; a weak D match, TRBD1 (6 bases). Germline CDR1 SGHDN, CDR2 FVKESK. With 5 bases removed from V and 4 bases from J, the gap between germline ends came to 10 bases. There are 13 residues in the CDR3. CDR3 residues: CASSAPGADTQYF. The CDR3 coding sequence is TGTGCCAGCAGCGCTCCAGGGGCAGATACGCAGTATTTT.

The chain couples TRBV23-1 to TRBJ1-2; TRBD1 agrees at 8 bases. TRBV23-1 is filed as an ORF, its function uncertain. CDR3 length: 14 residues. The junction had 13 bases not matched to a gene; V was cut back by 11 bases and J by 5 bases. The CDR3 region is CAWAGGDSSYGYTF. In DNA form, the CDR3 reads TGCGCCTGGGCAGGGGGCGATTCGTCGTATGGCTACACCTTC.

The chain is built from TRBV13 and TRBJ2-1; possible D gene TRBD2, 6 bases. Germline loops: CDR1 PRHDT, CDR2 FYEKMQ (reference sequence). Trimming cost V 3 bases and J 8 bases, with 11 bases left between them. CDR3 length: 13 amino acids. CDR3 region: CASSFPGSHEQFF. The CDR3 DNA sequence: TGTGCCAGCAGCTTCCCCGGGAGCCATGAGCAGTTCTTC.

The genes are TRBV9 and TRBJ2-2; 8 nucleotides match TRBD2. The V gene end was trimmed by 2 bases and the J gene end by 7 bases; junction bases not matched to a gene: 10. CDR3 length: 16 amino acids. Germline V gene data show CDR1 as SGDLS and CDR2 as YYNGEE. CDR3 loop: CASSVSREGFGGELFF. CDR3 sequence (DNA): TGTGCCAGCAGCGTCAGTCGGGAGGGATTTGGCGGGGAGCTGTTTTTT.